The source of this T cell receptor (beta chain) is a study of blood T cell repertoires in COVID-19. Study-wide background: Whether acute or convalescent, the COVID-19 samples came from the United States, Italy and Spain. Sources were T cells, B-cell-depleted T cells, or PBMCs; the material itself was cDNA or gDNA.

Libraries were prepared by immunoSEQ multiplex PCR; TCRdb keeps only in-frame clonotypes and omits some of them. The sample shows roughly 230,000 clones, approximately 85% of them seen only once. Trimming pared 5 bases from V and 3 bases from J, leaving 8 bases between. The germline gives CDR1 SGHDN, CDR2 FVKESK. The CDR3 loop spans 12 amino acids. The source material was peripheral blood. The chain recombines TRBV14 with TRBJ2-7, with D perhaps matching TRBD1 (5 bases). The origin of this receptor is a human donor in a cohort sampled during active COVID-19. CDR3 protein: CASSDSYYEQYF. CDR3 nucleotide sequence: TGTGCCAGCAGCGACAGTTACTACGAGCAGTACTTC.